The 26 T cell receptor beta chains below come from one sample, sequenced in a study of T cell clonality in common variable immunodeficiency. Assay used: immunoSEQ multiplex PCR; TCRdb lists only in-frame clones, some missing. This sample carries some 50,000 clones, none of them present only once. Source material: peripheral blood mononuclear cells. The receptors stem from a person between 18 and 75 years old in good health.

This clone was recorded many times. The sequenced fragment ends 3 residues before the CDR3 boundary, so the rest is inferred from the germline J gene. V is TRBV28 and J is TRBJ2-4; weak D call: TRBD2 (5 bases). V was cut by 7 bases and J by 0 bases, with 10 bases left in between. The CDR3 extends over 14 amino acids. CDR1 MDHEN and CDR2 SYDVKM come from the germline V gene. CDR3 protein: CASIGGLAKNIQYF. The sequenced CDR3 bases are TGTGCCAGCATCGGAGGACTAGCCAAAAACATT.

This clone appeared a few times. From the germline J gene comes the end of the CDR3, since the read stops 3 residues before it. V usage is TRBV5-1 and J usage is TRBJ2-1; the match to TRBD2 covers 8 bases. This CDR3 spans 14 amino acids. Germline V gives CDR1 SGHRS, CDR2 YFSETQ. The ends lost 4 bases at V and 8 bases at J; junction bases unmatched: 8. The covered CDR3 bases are TGCGCCAGCAGCATAGAGACTAGCGACGATGAG. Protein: CASSIETSDDE. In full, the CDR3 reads CASSIETSDDEQFF.

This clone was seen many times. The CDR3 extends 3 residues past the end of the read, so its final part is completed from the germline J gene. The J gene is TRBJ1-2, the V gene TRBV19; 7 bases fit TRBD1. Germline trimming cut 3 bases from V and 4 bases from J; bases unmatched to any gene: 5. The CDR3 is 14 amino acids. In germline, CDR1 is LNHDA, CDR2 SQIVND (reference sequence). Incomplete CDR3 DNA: TGTGCCAGTAGTATTTTGACAGGGTTCTATGGC. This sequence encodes CASSILTGFYG. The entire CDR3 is CASSILTGFYGYTF.

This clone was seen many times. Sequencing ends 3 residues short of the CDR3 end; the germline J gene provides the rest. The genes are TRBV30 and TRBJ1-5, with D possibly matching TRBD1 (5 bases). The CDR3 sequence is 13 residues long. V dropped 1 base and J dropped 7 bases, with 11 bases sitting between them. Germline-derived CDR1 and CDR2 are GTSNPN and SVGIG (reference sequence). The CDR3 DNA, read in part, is TGTGCCTGGAGTGCAGGGATAGACCAGCCC. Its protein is CAWSAGIDQP. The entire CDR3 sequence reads CAWSAGIDQPQHF.

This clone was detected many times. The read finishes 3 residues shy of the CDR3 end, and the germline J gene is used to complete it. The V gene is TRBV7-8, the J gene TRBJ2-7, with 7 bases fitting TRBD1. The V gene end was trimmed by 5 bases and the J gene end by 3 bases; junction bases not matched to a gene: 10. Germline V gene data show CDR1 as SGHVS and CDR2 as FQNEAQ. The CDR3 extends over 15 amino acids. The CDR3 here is CASSPRQGVGYEQYF. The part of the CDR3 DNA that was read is TGTGCCAGCAGCCCCCGACAGGGCGTGGGCTACGAG. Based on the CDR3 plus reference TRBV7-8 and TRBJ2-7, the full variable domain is GAGVSQSPRYKVAKRGQDVALRCDPISGHVSLFWYQQALGQGPEFLTYFQNEAQLDKSGLPSDRFFAERPEGSVSTLKIQRTQQEDSAVYLCASSPRQGVGYEQYFGPGTRLTVT.

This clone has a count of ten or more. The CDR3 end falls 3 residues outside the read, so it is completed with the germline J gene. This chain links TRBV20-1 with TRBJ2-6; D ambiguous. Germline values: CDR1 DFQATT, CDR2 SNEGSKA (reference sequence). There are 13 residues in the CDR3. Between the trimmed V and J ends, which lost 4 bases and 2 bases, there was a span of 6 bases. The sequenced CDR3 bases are TGCAGTGCTATTAGGGCTGGGGCCAACGTC. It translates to CSAIRAGANV. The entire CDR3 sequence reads CSAIRAGANVLTF.

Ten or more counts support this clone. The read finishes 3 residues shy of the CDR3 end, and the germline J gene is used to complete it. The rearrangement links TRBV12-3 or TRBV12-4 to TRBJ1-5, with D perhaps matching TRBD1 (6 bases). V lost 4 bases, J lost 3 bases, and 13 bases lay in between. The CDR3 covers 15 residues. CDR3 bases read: TGTGCCAGCAGTTCACCGGACAGCTCCAATCAGCCC. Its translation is CASSSPDSSNQP. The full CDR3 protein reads CASSSPDSSNQPQHF.

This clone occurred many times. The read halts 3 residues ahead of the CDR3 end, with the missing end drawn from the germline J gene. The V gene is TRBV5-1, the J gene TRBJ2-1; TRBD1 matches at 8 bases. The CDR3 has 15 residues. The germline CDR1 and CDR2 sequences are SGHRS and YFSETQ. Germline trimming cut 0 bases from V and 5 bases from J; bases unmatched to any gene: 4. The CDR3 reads CASSLERQGNNEQFF. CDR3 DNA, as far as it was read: TGCGCCAGCAGCTTGGAGAGACAGGGGAACAATGAG.

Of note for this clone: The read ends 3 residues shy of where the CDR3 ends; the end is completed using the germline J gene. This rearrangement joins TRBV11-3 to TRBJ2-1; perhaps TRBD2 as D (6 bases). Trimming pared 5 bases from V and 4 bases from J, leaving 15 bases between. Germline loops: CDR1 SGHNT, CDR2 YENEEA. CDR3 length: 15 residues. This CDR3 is CASSRDSLIYNEQFF. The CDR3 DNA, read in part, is TGTGCCAGCAGCCGGGACTCCCTCATATACAATGAG.

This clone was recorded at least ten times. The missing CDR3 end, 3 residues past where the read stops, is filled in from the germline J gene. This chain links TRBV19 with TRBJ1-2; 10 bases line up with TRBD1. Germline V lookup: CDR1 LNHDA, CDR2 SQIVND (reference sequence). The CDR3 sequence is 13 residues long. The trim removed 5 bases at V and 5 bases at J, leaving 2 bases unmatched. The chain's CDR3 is CASSADRGYGYTF. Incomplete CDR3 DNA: TGTGCCAGTAGTGCGGACAGGGGGTATGGC.

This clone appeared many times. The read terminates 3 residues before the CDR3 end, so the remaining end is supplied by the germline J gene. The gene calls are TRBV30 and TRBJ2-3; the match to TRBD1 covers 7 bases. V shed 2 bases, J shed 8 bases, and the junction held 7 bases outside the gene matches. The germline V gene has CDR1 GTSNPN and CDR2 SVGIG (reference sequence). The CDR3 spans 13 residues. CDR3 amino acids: CAWSRTGPGTQYF. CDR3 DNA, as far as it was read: TGTGCCTGGAGTCGGACAGGCCCCGGTACG.

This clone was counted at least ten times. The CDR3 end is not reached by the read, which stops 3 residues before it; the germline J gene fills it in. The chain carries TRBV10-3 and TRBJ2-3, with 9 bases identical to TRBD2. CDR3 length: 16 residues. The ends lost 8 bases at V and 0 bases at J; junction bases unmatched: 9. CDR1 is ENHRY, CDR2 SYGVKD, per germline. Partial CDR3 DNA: TGTGCCATCGCGGCTTTAGCGGGGGCTAGCACAGATACG. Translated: CAIAALAGASTDT. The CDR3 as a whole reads CAIAALAGASTDTQYF.

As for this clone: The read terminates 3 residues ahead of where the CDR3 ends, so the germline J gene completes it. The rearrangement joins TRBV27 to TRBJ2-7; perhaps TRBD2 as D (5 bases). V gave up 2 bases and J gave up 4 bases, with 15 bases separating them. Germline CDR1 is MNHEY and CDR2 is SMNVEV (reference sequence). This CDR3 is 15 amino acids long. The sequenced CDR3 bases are TGTGCCAGCAGTTTAGGGTCGGGGTTTACGTACGAG. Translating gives CASSLGSGFTYE. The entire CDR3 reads CASSLGSGFTYEQYF.

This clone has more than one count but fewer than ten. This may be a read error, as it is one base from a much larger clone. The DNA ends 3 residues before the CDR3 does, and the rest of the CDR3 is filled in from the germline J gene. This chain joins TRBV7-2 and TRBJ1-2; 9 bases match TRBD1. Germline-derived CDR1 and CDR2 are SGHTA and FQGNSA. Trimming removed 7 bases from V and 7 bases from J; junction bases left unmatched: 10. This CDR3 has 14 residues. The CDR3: CASIRDRASGGYTF. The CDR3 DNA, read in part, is TGTGCCAGCATCCGGGACAGGGCGTCTGGTGGC. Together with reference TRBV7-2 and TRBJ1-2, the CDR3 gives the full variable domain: GAGVSQSPSNKVTEKGKDVELRCDPISGHTALYWYRQSLGQGLEFLIYFQGNSAPDKSGLPSDRFSAERTGGSVSTLTIQRTQQEDSAVYLCASIRDRASGGYTFGSGTRLTVV.

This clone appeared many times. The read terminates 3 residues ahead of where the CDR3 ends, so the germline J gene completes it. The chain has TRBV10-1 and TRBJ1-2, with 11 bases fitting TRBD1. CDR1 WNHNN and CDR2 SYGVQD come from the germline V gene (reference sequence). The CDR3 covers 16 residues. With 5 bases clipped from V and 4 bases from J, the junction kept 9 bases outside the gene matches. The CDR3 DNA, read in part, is TGCGCCAGCAGTAACTTCTCCGGACAGGGGGCCTATGGC. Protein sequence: CASSNFSGQGAYG. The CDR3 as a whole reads CASSNFSGQGAYGYTF.

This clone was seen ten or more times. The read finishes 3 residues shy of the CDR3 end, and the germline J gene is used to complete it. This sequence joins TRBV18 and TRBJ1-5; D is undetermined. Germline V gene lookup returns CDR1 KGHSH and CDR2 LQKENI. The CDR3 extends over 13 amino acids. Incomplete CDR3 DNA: TGTGCCAGCTCCCCAGTGGCCGTCGCCCCC. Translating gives CASSPVAVAP. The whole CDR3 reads CASSPVAVAPQHF.

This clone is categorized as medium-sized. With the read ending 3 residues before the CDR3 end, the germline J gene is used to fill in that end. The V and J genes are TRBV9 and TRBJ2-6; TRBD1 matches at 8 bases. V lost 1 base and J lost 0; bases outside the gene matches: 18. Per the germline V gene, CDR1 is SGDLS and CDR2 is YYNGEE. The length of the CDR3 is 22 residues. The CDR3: CASSVLRDRLNLRSSGANVLTF. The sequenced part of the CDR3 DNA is TGTGCCAGCAGCGTACTCCGGGACAGGCTAAACTTACGGTCCTCTGGGGCCAACGTC. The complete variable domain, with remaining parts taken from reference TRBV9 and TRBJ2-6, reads DSGVTQTPKHLITATGQRVTLRCSPRSGDLSVYWYQQSLDQGLQFLIQYYNGEERAKGNILERFSAQQFPDLHSELNLSSLELGDSALYFCASSVLRDRLNLRSSGANVLTFGAGSRLTVL.

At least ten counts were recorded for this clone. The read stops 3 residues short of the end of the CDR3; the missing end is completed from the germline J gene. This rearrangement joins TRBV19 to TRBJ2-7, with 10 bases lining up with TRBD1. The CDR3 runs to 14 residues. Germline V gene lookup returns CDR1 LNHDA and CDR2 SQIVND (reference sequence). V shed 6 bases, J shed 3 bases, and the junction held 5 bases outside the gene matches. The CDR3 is CASSTTGGGYEQYF. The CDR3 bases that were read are TGTGCCAGTAGCACGACAGGGGGCGGCTACGAG.

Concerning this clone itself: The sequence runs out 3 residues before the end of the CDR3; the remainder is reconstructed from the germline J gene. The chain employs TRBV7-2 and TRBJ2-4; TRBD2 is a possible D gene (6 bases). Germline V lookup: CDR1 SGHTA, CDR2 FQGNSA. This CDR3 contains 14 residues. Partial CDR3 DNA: TGTGCCAGCAGCTTGGAGGGGATTAACTATGGT. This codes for CASSLEGINYG. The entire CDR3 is CASSLEGINYGQYF.

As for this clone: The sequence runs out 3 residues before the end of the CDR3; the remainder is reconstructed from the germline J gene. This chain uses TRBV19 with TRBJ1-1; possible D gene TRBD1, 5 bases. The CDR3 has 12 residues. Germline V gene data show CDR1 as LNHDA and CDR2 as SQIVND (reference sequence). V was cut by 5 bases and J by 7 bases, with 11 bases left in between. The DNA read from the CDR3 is TGTGCCAGTAGTGCGGGACTAGATGAA. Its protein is CASSAGLDE. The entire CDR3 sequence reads CASSAGLDEAFF.

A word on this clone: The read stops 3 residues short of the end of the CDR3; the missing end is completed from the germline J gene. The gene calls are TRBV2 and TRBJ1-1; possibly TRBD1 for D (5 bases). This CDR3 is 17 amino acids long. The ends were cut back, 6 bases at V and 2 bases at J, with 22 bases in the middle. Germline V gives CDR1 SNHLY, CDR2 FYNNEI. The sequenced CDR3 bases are TGTGCCAGCAGGGGCACTCTACCTTCGACAGCTAACACTGAA. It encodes CASRGTLPSTANTE. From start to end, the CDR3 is CASRGTLPSTANTEAFF.

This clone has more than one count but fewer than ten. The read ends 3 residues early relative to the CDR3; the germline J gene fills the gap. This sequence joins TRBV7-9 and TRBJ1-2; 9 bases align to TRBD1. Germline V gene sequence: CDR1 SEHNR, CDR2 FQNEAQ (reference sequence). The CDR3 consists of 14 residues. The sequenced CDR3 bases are TGTGCCAGCAGCCCCGGGACAGGGAGCTACGAC. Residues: CASSPGTGSYD. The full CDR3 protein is CASSPGTGSYDYTF.

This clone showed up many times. The covered CDR3 bases are TGTGCCATCAGTGAGTCGATGAGTAGAAAAGACGAG. Amino acid sequence: CAISESMSRKDE. In full, the CDR3 reads CAISESMSRKDEQYF. The rearrangement uses TRBV10-3 and TRBJ2-7; D is unresolved. The read ends 3 residues shy of where the CDR3 ends; the end is completed using the germline J gene. From germline, CDR1 is ENHRY and CDR2 SYGVKD. Trimming pared 0 bases from V and 5 bases from J, leaving 14 bases between. This CDR3 contains 15 residues.

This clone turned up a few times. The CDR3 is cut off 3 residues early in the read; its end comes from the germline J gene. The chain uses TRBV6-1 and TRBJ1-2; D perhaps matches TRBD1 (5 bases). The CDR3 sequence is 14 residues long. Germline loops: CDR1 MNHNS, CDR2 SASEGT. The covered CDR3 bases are TGTGCCAGCAGTGAAGCGGGGGGGTACAATGAC. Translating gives CASSEAGGYND. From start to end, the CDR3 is CASSEAGGYNDYTF.

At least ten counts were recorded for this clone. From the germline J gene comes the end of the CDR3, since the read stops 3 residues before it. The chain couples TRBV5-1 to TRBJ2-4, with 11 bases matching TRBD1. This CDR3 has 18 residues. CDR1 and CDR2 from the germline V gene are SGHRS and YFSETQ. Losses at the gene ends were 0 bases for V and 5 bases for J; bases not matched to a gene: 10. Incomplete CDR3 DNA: TGCGCCAGCAGCTTGGGGCTGAGGACAGGGGGCGAGGAAAACATT. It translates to CASSLGLRTGGEENI. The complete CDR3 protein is CASSLGLRTGGEENIQYF.

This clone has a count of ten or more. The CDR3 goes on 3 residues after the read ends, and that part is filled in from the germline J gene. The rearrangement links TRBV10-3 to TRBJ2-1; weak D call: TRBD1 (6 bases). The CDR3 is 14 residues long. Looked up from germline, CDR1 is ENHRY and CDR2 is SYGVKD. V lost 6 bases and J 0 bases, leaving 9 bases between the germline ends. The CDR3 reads CAISRTASYNEQFF. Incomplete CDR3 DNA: TGTGCCATCAGCCGGACAGCCTCCTACAATGAG.